The 18 T cell receptor beta chains listed next were all sequenced from one sample in a study of blood T cell repertoires in COVID-19. Assay: immunoSEQ multiplex PCR; the TCRdb copy retains only in-frame clones and omits some. The repertoire holds some 60,000 clones, with around 92% as singletons. Input material: peripheral blood. These receptors all come from a man in his 60s with acute or convalescent COVID-19.

This sequence joins TRBV15 and TRBJ2-1, with 9 positions matching TRBD1. Germline V gene lookup returns CDR1 LNHNV and CDR2 YYDKDF (reference sequence). The CDR3 totals 15 residues. V shed 3 bases and J 4 bases; nucleotides not matched to a gene: 4. The CDR3 DNA sequence: TGTGCCACCAGCAGCCGGGACAGGGATTACAATGAGCAGTTCTTC. Its translation is CATSSRDRDYNEQFF.

This sequence joins TRBV5-1 and TRBJ1-1, with TRBD1 identical over 7 bases. V gave up 2 bases and J gave up 6 bases; unmatched junction bases: 7. Germline V gene data show CDR1 as SGHRS and CDR2 as YFSETQ. The CDR3 has 14 residues. The CDR3 here is CASSLYTGVAEAFF. CDR3 DNA: TGCGCCAGCAGCTTATATACAGGGGTGGCTGAAGCTTTCTTT. Looking up the rest from reference TRBV5-1 and TRBJ1-1 gives the full variable domain: KAGVTQTPRYLIKTRGQQVTLSCSPISGHRSVSWYQQTPGQGLQFLFEYFSETQRNKGNFPGRFSGRQFSNSRSEMNVSTLELGDSALYLCASSLYTGVAEAFFGQGTRLTVV.

The rearrangement joins TRBV28 to TRBJ1-3, with D tentatively TRBD1 (5 bases). This CDR3 has 16 residues. The germline V gene has CDR1 MDHEN and CDR2 SYDVKM. V lost 4 bases to trimming and J lost 7 bases, with 20 bases between them. The CDR3 protein is CASSSRIGSRGNTIYF. CDR3 in DNA: TGTGCCAGCAGTTCCAGGATTGGTTCCCGGGGGAACACCATATATTTT.

The rearrangement uses TRBV2 and TRBJ1-5, with D tentatively TRBD1 (5 bases). Looked up from germline, CDR1 is SNHLY and CDR2 is FYNNEI. V lost 3 bases and J lost 9, with 15 bases in between. The CDR3 contains 14 residues. The CDR3 sequence: CASSERDSLRPQHF. CDR3 nucleotide sequence: TGTGCCAGCAGTGAGCGGGACTCCTTACGGCCCCAGCATTTT. Based on the CDR3 plus reference TRBV2 and TRBJ1-5, the full variable domain is EPEVTQTPSHQVTQMGQEVILRCVPISNHLYFYWYRQILGQKVEFLVSFYNNEISEKSEIFDDQFSVERPDGSNFTLKIRSTKLEDSAMYFCASSERDSLRPQHFGDGTRLSIL.

The V and J genes are TRBV15 and TRBJ2-3, with TRBD2 matching 10 bases. The CDR3 is made up of 17 amino acids. V shed 0 bases, J shed 6 bases, and the junction held 9 bases outside the gene matches. Germline V gene data show CDR1 as LNHNV and CDR2 as YYDKDF (reference sequence). The CDR3 sequence: CATSRDIPSGSFDTQYF. CDR3 DNA sequence: TGTGCCACCAGCAGAGATATCCCTAGCGGGAGTTTTGATACGCAGTATTTT.

The V gene is TRBV7-9, the J gene TRBJ2-1, with 9 bases lining up with TRBD1. The germline CDR1 and CDR2 sequences are SEHNR and FQNEAQ (reference sequence). With 3 bases clipped from V and 7 bases from J, the junction kept 10 bases outside the gene matches. The CDR3 totals 16 residues. CDR3 nucleotides: TGTGCCAGCAGCTTCCAGGGGGGACAGGGTGCAAATGAGCAGTTCTTC. It translates to CASSFQGGQGANEQFF.

Only one count was recorded for this clone. The V and J genes are TRBV28 and TRBJ1-1; D is undetermined. V lost 7 bases to trimming and J lost 11 bases, with 20 bases between them. The germline V gene has CDR1 MDHEN and CDR2 SYDVKM. CDR3 length: 13 amino acids. The CDR3 region is CASMGNAGTMAFF. CDR3 coding DNA: TGTGCCAGCATGGGGAACGCGGGAACGATGGCTTTCTTT.

The DNA for the CDR3 is TGTGCCAGCAGCCCCCTCAGGGGTAACTATGGCTACACCTTC. Its protein is CASSPLRGNYGYTF. V usage is TRBV5-4 and J usage is TRBJ1-2, with a possible D match to TRBD1 (6 bases). The germline V gene encodes CDR1 SGHNT and CDR2 YYREEE (reference sequence). Trimming left V 4 bases short and J 1 base short, with 11 bases between. This CDR3 has 14 residues.

This clone was seen just once. The chain recombines TRBV3-1 (or the pseudogene TRBV3-2) with TRBJ1-1; D unresolved. V lost 3 bases, J lost 8 bases, and 7 bases lay in between. This CDR3 region has 11 residues. CDR1 and CDR2 from the germline V gene are LGHDT and YNNKEL (reference sequence). The CDR3: CASSHGLEAFF. CDR3 in DNA: TGTGCCAGCAGCCATGGACTAGAAGCTTTCTTT.

The V gene is TRBV10-3, the J gene TRBJ1-1; D is unclear. Trimming left V 3 bases short and J 1 base short, with 6 bases between. The germline CDR1 and CDR2 sequences are ENHRY and SYGVKD. There are 13 residues in the CDR3. The CDR3, as DNA: TGTGCCATCAGTGATAGAGGGAACACTGAAGCTTTCTTT. This gives the protein CAISDRGNTEAFF.

The V call is TRBV7-2, the J call TRBJ1-2; maybe TRBD1 (6 bases). Germline assignment: CDR1 SGHTA and CDR2 FQGNSA. V was shortened by 0 bases and J by 6 bases, with 11 bases between the two germline ends. CDR3 size: 14 residues. As DNA, the CDR3 is TGTGCCAGCAGCTTAGCCTGGGGGCGGAATGGCTACACCTTC. As protein: CASSLAWGRNGYTF.

The J gene is TRBJ2-2, the V gene TRBV18; 7 bases fit TRBD2. V lost 1 base to trimming and J lost 0 bases; unmatched junction nucleotides: 2. The germline V gene has CDR1 KGHSH and CDR2 LQKENI. The CDR3 sequence is 16 residues long. The CDR3 region has the DNA TGTGCCAGCTCACCACTAGCGGGCGCGAACACCGGGGAGCTGTTTTTT. Protein product: CASSPLAGANTGELFF.

This chain uses TRBV5-1 with TRBJ2-5, with no clear D. V lost 5 bases, J lost 4 bases, and 18 bases lay in between. The CDR3 loop spans 15 amino acids. The germline gives CDR1 SGHRS, CDR2 YFSETQ. The CDR3 reads CASRIGGNPRETQYF. The DNA of the CDR3 is TGCGCCAGCAGAATAGGCGGCAACCCGAGAGAGACCCAGTACTTC.

The chain has TRBV28 and TRBJ1-2; TRBD1 aligns across 9 bases. Trimming cost V 4 bases and J 4 bases; bases outside gene matches: 4. CDR3 size: 14 residues. Germline CDR1 and CDR2: MDHEN and SYDVKM. DNA for the CDR3: TGTGCCAGCAGTTCCTCGGACAGGGGCTATGGCTACACCTTC. Its translation: CASSSSDRGYGYTF.

The chain links TRBV6-1 to TRBJ1-5, with 10 bases aligning to TRBD1. The CDR3 runs 15 residues. The V segment lost 1 base and the J segment 6 bases; nucleotides outside the gene matches: 3. In germline, CDR1 is MNHNS, CDR2 SASEGT. CDR3 sequence reads: CASSEGGQGLQPQHF. The CDR3, as DNA: TGTGCCAGCAGTGAAGGGGGACAGGGGCTTCAGCCCCAGCATTTT.

The V and J genes are TRBV6-4 and TRBJ1-1; D is ambiguous. Trimming shortened V by 6 bases and J by 0 bases, and 8 bases separated the two germline ends. Germline CDR1 reads MRHNA; CDR2 reads SNTAGT. CDR3 size: 13 residues. The CDR3 loop reads CASREDMNTEAFF. CDR3 DNA: TGTGCCAGCAGAGAGGATATGAACACTGAAGCTTTCTTT.

This clone came up once. This chain joins TRBV2 and TRBJ1-5; 8 bases agree with TRBD1. The CDR3 sequence is 16 residues long. V trimming: 4 bases; J trimming: 7 bases; junction bases outside the gene matches: 12. CDR1 is SNHLY and CDR2 is FYNNEI in the germline V gene. CDR3: CASSAPGGGMNQPQHF. As DNA, the CDR3 is TGTGCCAGCAGTGCCCCAGGGGGCGGGATGAACCAGCCCCAGCATTTT.

For this clone: Germline and junction disagree at one end, which may indicate a read error. The rearrangement uses TRBV7-9 and TRBJ1-4; tentatively, D is TRBD1 (6 bases). In germline, CDR1 is SEHNR, CDR2 FQNEAQ (reference sequence). This CDR3 has 14 amino acids. The CDR3 DNA is TGTGCCAGCAGCTCCGGGACATCTAAGGAAAAACTGTTTTTT. Translation: CASSSGTSKEKLFF.